The clone carrying this T cell receptor beta chain has a handful of counts. Its antigen is not known. This specimen comes from a study of T cell repertoires in cytomegalovirus infection. Study-level background: Carrying CMV and the relevant HLA type showed in public TCR beta signatures.

From the reads, TCRdb called clonotypes with MiXCR, one entry per CDR3 protein. The sample carries about 100,000 distinct CDR3 sequences, under 25% recorded once. The CDR3 has 13 amino acids. V was cut by 8 bases and J by 0 bases, with 11 bases left in between. The germline V gene encodes CDR1 MNHNS and CDR2 SASEGT. General study results and limits: The cumulative frequency of public TCR beta families identified carriers of CMV plus the relevant HLA. Dominating the ex vivo response were TCR beta clonotypes that were CMV-specific and HLA-C-restricted.

The sequencing sample was made of CD8+ T cells from PBMCs. The chain carries TRBV6-1 and TRBJ2-7; D is unclear. The sequence derives from a human donor in good health (CMV status not recorded). Some clones in this sample may be carry-over from other donors' samples. The CDR3 DNA reads TGTGCCAGCGCGCAGGCTAACTCCTACGAGCAGTACTTC. This translates into CASAQANSYEQYF.